The clone carrying this T cell receptor beta chain was seen ten or more times. Antigen unknown. Investigators amplified TCR beta CDR3 regions from RNA transcripts. Second-round multiplex PCR came after first-round RT-PCR with HTBI primers. TCRdb redid the calling of the multiplex PCR reads with MiXCR, one entry per CDR3 protein. The sample lists about 500,000 distinct CDR3 sequences, approximately 15% occurring once. Trimming took off 0 bases at V and 6 bases at J, with 9 bases between the two ends. Germline V lookup: CDR1 SGHRS, CDR2 YFSETQ. The CDR3 is 13 residues long. The data stem from a study of Graves' ophthalmopathy and Graves' hyperthyroidism. Whole-study findings and limits: The majority of expanded thyroid clonotypes above 0.001 frequency also occurred in blood.

The receptor was derived from a woman in her twenties or thirties with Graves' ophthalmopathy. The specimen was blood. The gene calls are TRBV5-1 and TRBJ1-1; D not resolved. The CDR3: CASSLAGRPEAFF. CDR3 nucleotides: TGCGCCAGCAGCTTGGCGGGTCGACCTGAAGCTTTCTTT.